This TCR beta chain was found in a study of blood T cell repertoires in COVID-19. Study at large: Whether acute or convalescent, the COVID-19 samples came from the United States, Italy and Spain.

Generated by immunoSEQ multiplex PCR, the TCRdb table keeps only in-frame clones and is missing some. The sample shows more than 200,000 clones, about nine tenths of them seen only once. Germline trimming cut 0 bases from V and 6 bases from J; bases unmatched to any gene: 5. The CDR3 runs to 15 residues. Per the germline V gene, CDR1 is KGHSH and CDR2 is LQKENI. Sequenced: peripheral blood. The sequence came from a man in his fifties or sixties with acute or convalescent COVID-19. The V and J genes are TRBV18 and TRBJ2-7; 10 bases are shared with TRBD1. This chain's CDR3 is CASSPPTGGLGEQYF. The CDR3 region has the DNA TGTGCCAGCTCACCACCGACAGGGGGCCTCGGCGAGCAGTACTTC.